The TCR beta chain under discussion was sequenced for a study of OX40 agonist ivuxolimab in advanced cancers. Across the study: Every 2 weeks, ivuxolimab was infused into the patients intravenously at between 0.01 and 10 mg/kg. Anti-PD-1, anti-PD-L1 or anti-CTLA-4 therapy given earlier was allowed, and 40% had some.

The CDR3 covers 14 residues. The germline gives CDR1 LNHDA, CDR2 SQIVND (reference sequence). The V end was cut by 4 bases, the J end by 4 bases, with 12 bases between. The method was immunoSEQ multiplex PCR; TCRdb's version includes in-frame clones alone and lacks a portion of them. The table includes just over 50,000 clones, approximately 83% detected once. The chain uses TRBV19 and TRBJ2-3, with D possibly being TRBD1 (6 bases). The TCR sequence derives from an adult with an advanced solid tumor such as melanoma, head and neck, liver or kidney cancer. The sample consisted of CD4+ or CD8+ T cells sorted from blood, taken in a trial of the OX40 agonist ivuxolimab. The CDR3 protein is CASSTNRVSDTQYF. For the CDR3, the DNA is TGTGCCAGTAGTACCAACAGGGTGTCAGATACGCAGTATTTT.